The 28 T cell receptor beta chains reported below all come from one sample, sequenced in a study of blood T cell repertoires in COVID-19. TCRdb's copy holds only in-frame clones and misses some; the assay was immunoSEQ multiplex PCR. The data show approximately 160,000 clones, 84% seen once. Sequencing was carried out using PBMCs or T cells enriched from blood (not recorded which). The receptors shown here come from a woman in her forties or fifties who had recovered from COVID-19.

The chain is built from TRBV5-6 and TRBJ1-2; TRBD1 is a possible D gene (5 bases). CDR1 is SGHDT, CDR2 YYEEEE, per germline. CDR3 length: 15 residues. Trimming shortened V by 9 bases and J by 2 bases, and 20 bases separated the two germline ends. In nucleotides, the CDR3 is TGTGCCACCAGACTCCGGGACTTGGGGAACTATGGCTACACCTTC. This translates into CATRLRDLGNYGYTF.

The chain has TRBV12-3 or TRBV12-4 and TRBJ1-1; unclear D gene. This CDR3 contains 13 residues. Trimming left V 3 bases short and J 5 bases short, with 10 bases between. Here the CDR3 DNA reads TGTGCCAGCAGTTTTCGGGGAAGGACTGAAGCTTTCTTT. Translating gives CASSFRGRTEAFF.

The V call is TRBV19, the J call TRBJ2-1; 11 bases match TRBD2. The CDR3 is 14 residues long. Germline trimming cut 5 bases from V and 8 bases from J; bases unmatched to any gene: 5. Germline CDR1 reads LNHDA; CDR2 reads SQIVND (reference sequence). The CDR3 region is CASSPGTSGHEQFF. The CDR3 nucleotides are TGTGCCAGTAGTCCGGGGACTAGCGGCCATGAGCAGTTCTTC.

V is TRBV27 and J is TRBJ2-1; the match to TRBD2 covers 11 bases. The CDR3 length is 15 residues. V shed 2 bases and J 10 bases; nucleotides not matched to a gene: 7. Germline CDR1 and CDR2: MNHEY and SMNVEV (reference sequence). The CDR3 DNA sequence: TGTGCCAGCAGTTTACGGGTTAGCGGGGGGGGAGAGCAGTTCTTC. It specifies CASSLRVSGGGEQFF.

This chain joins TRBV19 and TRBJ1-6, with 12 bases that match TRBD1. Germline V gene lookup returns CDR1 LNHDA and CDR2 SQIVND (reference sequence). This CDR3 has 15 residues. The ends lost 4 bases at V and 10 bases at J; junction bases unmatched: 5. The CDR3 loop reads CASSRGQGAHSPLHF. DNA of the CDR3: TGTGCCAGTAGTAGGGGACAGGGGGCTCACTCACCCCTCCACTTT.

This rearrangement joins TRBV19 to TRBJ1-4; a weak D match, TRBD1 (6 bases). Deletions cut 7 bases from V and 8 bases from J, with 17 bases between. CDR1 is LNHDA and CDR2 is SQIVND in the germline V gene (reference sequence). This CDR3 spans 14 amino acids. The chain's CDR3 is CASTAGAQGEKLFF. CDR3 DNA sequence: TGTGCCAGTACCGCGGGGGCGCAAGGGGAAAAACTGTTTTTT.

This chain uses TRBV4-2 with TRBJ2-3, with D tentatively TRBD1 (5 bases). The CDR3 spans 15 residues. Per the germline V gene, CDR1 is LGHNA and CDR2 is YNFKEQ. The V end lost 4 bases, the J end lost 2 bases, and 13 bases lay between the germline ends. CDR3 DNA: TGTGCCAGCAGCCCACAAACAGGATTCACAGATACGCAGTATTTT. Its protein is CASSPQTGFTDTQYF.

The gene calls are TRBV4-1 and TRBJ2-7; 11 bases match TRBD2. Germline-derived CDR1 and CDR2 are MGHRA and YSYEKL. There are 13 residues in the CDR3. V lost 10 bases to trimming and J lost 5 bases; unmatched junction nucleotides: 7. This CDR3 is CATSPGLADEQYF. The CDR3 nucleotides read TGCGCCACCTCCCCGGGACTAGCGGACGAGCAGTACTTC.

This chain links TRBV19 with TRBJ1-2; D is unresolved. The V end lost 3 bases, the J end lost 0 bases, and 8 bases lay between the germline ends. The CDR3 spans 14 residues. Per germline, CDR1 LNHDA and CDR2 SQIVND (reference sequence). The CDR3 coding sequence is TGTGCCAGTAGTATGCGACACGCTAACTATGGCTACACCTTC. It encodes CASSMRHANYGYTF.

The J gene is TRBJ2-3, the V gene TRBV11-2; D is unclear. The CDR3 totals 14 residues. Germline V gives CDR1 SGHAT, CDR2 FQNNGV. V lost 5 bases, J lost 0 bases, and 9 bases lay in between. This CDR3 reads CASSPGLSTDTQYF. The CDR3 DNA reads as TGTGCCAGCAGCCCAGGCCTTAGCACAGATACGCAGTATTTT.

The chain combines TRBV7-9 with TRBJ1-6; 8 nucleotides align to TRBD1. Losses at the gene ends were 4 bases for V and 7 bases for J; bases not matched to a gene: 6. Germline assignment: CDR1 SEHNR and CDR2 FQNEAQ (reference sequence). The CDR3 extends over 15 amino acids. The CDR3 DNA reads TGTGCCAGCAGCTATCCGGGACAGGAGAATTCACCCCTCCACTTT. Its translation: CASSYPGQENSPLHF.

The chain carries TRBV4-1 and TRBJ2-3, with 11 bases that match TRBD2. The CDR3 runs 20 residues. After removal of 5 bases from V and 0 bases from J, the junction contained 16 bases not matched to a gene. Germline assignment: CDR1 MGHRA and CDR2 YSYEKL. CDR3 nucleotide sequence: TGCGCCAGCAGCTTCCTGACTAGCGGGAAAGTAGATACTAGCACAGATACGCAGTATTTT. Translation gives CASSFLTSGKVDTSTDTQYF.

CDR3 DNA sequence: TGCGCCAGCAGCCCGGCCGGCCAGGTGGTGAGAACCGGGGAGCTGTTTTTT. Amino acid sequence: CASSPAGQVVRTGELFF. V is TRBV5-1 and J is TRBJ2-2; the D is unclear. This CDR3 has 17 residues. Germline V CDR1 and CDR2: SGHRS, YFSETQ. V shed 4 bases and J shed 5 bases, with 21 bases lying between them.

The J gene is TRBJ1-1, the V gene TRBV29-1; D may be TRBD1 (6 bases). V lost 6 bases to trimming and J lost 4 bases, with 12 bases between them. There are 12 residues in the CDR3. Per germline, CDR1 SQVTM and CDR2 ANQGSEA. CDR3: CSVEDSITEAFF. The DNA for the CDR3 is TGCAGCGTGGAGGACAGCATCACTGAAGCTTTCTTT.

The chain links TRBV7-8 to TRBJ2-1; 14 nucleotides line up with TRBD2. After removal of 3 bases from V and 8 bases from J, the junction contained 6 bases not matched to a gene. This CDR3 region has 16 residues. Germline assignment: CDR1 SGHVS and CDR2 FQNEAQ. CDR3 protein: CASSLSTSGRAYEQFF. The DNA for the CDR3 is TGTGCCAGCAGCTTGTCGACTAGCGGGAGGGCCTATGAGCAGTTCTTC.

The chain uses TRBV4-3 and TRBJ1-2; no definite D call. The CDR3 has 15 amino acids. Trimming took 0 bases from V and 5 from J, leaving 13 bases between them. Germline lookup yields CDR1 LGHNA and CDR2 YSLEER. CDR3 protein: CASSQDQALRYGYTF. The CDR3 nucleotides read TGCGCCAGCAGCCAAGATCAGGCCCTTCGTTATGGCTACACCTTC.

The CDR3 DNA reads as TGTGCCAGCAACCCAACCGGGGATAGGAGCACCGGGGAGCTGTTTTTT. This gives the protein CASNPTGDRSTGELFF. The V and J genes are TRBV9 and TRBJ2-2, with a possible D match to TRBD2 (5 bases). This CDR3 is built from 16 residues. The germline CDR1 and CDR2 sequences are SGDLS and YYNGEE. The germline V and J ends were trimmed by 6 bases and 4 bases, with 19 bases remaining between them.

This chain uses TRBV7-9 with TRBJ1-1; 8 bases line up with TRBD1. The CDR3 extends over 12 amino acids. Looked up from germline, CDR1 is SEHNR and CDR2 is FQNEAQ (reference sequence). V lost 5 bases, J lost 4 bases, and 0 bases stayed unmatched. CDR3: CASSDRGTEAFF. The DNA of the CDR3 is TGTGCCAGCAGCGACAGGGGCACTGAAGCTTTCTTT.

V and J are TRBV19 and TRBJ2-1, with D hard to call. The CDR3 extends over 13 amino acids. Germline V gene data show CDR1 as LNHDA and CDR2 as SQIVND (reference sequence). Trimming pared 3 bases from V and 8 bases from J, leaving 11 bases between. The CDR3 loop is CASSISRVDEQFF. The DNA of the CDR3 is TGTGCCAGTAGTATCTCTCGGGTCGATGAGCAGTTCTTC.

The rearrangement uses TRBV28 and TRBJ2-1, with a tentative D call TRBD1 (5 bases). Germline V gene data show CDR1 as MDHEN and CDR2 as SYDVKM. This CDR3 is 17 amino acids long. V dropped 5 bases and J dropped 10 bases, with 27 bases sitting between them. CDR3 in DNA: TGTGCCAGCAGTCCCCCGCCGGGTAGTCAAGGTGCAGGGGAGCAGTTCTTC. Translation: CASSPPPGSQGAGEQFF.

This clone was detected a few times. V gene TRBV5-1 combines with J gene TRBJ2-7, with D maybe TRBD2 (6 bases). Germline V gives CDR1 SGHRS, CDR2 YFSETQ. This CDR3 region has 13 residues. Trimming cost V 3 bases and J 4 bases, with 11 bases left between them. CDR3 DNA sequence: TGCGCCAGCAGCTCTAGCGTAGGTTACGAGCAGTACTTC. It is translated as CASSSSVGYEQYF.

The rearrangement links TRBV18 to TRBJ2-7; 11 bases line up with TRBD2. The CDR3 consists of 16 residues. Trimming took 4 bases from V and 2 from J; bases not matched to a gene: 7. Germline V gene data show CDR1 as KGHSH and CDR2 as LQKENI. This chain's CDR3 is CASSHAGTSGPYEQYF. The CDR3 DNA reads as TGTGCCAGCTCACACGCCGGGACTAGCGGCCCCTACGAGCAGTACTTC.

In DNA, the CDR3 is TGCGCCAGCAGCCAGACAGGGGGGGGGCAGCCCCAGCATTTT. Its protein product is CASSQTGGGQPQHF. The chain carries TRBV4-1 and TRBJ1-5; 9 nucleotides align to TRBD1. The CDR3 has 14 residues. The trim removed 3 bases at V and 7 bases at J, leaving 4 bases unmatched. The germline V gene has CDR1 MGHRA and CDR2 YSYEKL.

The chain employs TRBV28 and TRBJ2-1; 13 nucleotides agree with TRBD2. V gave up 10 bases and J gave up 6 bases; unmatched junction bases: 12. Germline loops: CDR1 MDHEN, CDR2 SYDVKM. The CDR3 has 16 amino acids. The CDR3 loop reads CATETSGRPLSNEQFF. CDR3 sequence (DNA): TGTGCCACCGAGACTAGCGGGAGGCCCCTGAGCAATGAGCAGTTCTTC.

This chain uses TRBV3-1 (or the pseudogene TRBV3-2) with TRBJ1-4; TRBD1 might be the D (5 bases). The ends were cut back, 1 base at V and 11 bases at J, with 14 bases in the middle. Germline V CDR1 and CDR2: LGHDT, YNNKEL (reference sequence). CDR3 length: 14 amino acids. The CDR3 loop reads CASSQGARAKKLFF. CDR3 nucleotides: TGTGCCAGCAGCCAAGGAGCCAGGGCAAAGAAACTGTTTTTT.

This chain links TRBV7-9 with TRBJ2-5; a possible D gene is TRBD1 (7 bases). Germline V gives CDR1 SEHNR, CDR2 FQNEAQ (reference sequence). The germline V and J ends were trimmed by 5 bases and 4 bases, with 20 bases remaining between them. This CDR3 region has 16 residues. In nucleotides, the CDR3 is TGTGCCAGCAGCAATCTTAGGGGGCAGGGAGGAGAGACCCAGTACTTC. It yields the protein CASSNLRGQGGETQYF.

This rearrangement joins TRBV28 to TRBJ2-6, with TRBD1 identical over 9 bases. Per the germline V gene, CDR1 is MDHEN and CDR2 is SYDVKM. The CDR3 is made up of 17 amino acids. Losses at the gene ends were 8 bases for V and 0 bases for J; bases not matched to a gene: 8. CDR3 sequence reads: CASGMGQGVSGANVLTF. DNA of the CDR3: TGTGCCAGCGGTATGGGACAGGGAGTCTCTGGGGCCAACGTCCTGACTTTC.

The V and J genes are TRBV19 and TRBJ2-1; TRBD2 matches at 10 bases. Per the germline V gene, CDR1 is LNHDA and CDR2 is SQIVND (reference sequence). The CDR3 runs 14 residues. Unmatched junction bases numbered 6, after V lost 6 bases and J lost 7 bases. This chain's CDR3 is CASRSGLARNEQFF. The CDR3 DNA is TGTGCCAGTAGATCGGGACTAGCGAGAAATGAGCAGTTCTTC.